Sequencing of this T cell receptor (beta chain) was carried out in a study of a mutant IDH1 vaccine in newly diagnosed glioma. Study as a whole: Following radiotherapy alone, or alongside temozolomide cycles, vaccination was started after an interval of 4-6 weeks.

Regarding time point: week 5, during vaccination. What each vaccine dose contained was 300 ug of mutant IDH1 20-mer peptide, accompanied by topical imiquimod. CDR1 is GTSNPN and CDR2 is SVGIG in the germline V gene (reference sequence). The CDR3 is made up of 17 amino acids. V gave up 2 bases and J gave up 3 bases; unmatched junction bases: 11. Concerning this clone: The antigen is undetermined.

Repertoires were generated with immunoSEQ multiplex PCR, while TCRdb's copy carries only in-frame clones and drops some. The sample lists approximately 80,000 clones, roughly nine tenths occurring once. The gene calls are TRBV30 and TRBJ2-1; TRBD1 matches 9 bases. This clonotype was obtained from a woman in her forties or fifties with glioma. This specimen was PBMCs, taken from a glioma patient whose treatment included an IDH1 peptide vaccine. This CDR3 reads CAWSTNLPGQGYNEQFF. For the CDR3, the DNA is TGTGCCTGGAGTACTAACCTCCCGGGACAGGGCTACAATGAGCAGTTCTTC.